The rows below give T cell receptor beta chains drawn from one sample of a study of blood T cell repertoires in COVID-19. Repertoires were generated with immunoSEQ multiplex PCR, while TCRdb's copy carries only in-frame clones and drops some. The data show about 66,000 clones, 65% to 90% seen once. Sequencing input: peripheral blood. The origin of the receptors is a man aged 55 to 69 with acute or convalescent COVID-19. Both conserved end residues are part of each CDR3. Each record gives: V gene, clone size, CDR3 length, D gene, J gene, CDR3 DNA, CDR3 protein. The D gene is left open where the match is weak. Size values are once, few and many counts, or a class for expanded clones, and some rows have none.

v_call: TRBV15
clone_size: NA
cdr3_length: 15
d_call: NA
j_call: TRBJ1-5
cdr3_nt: TGTGCCACCAGCGTACCCCTAAAGGGCGGGCAGCCCCAGCATTTT
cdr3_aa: CATSVPLKGGQPQHF

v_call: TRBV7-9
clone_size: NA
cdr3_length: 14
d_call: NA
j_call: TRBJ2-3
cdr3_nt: TGTGCCAGCAGCTCACAGGTAGATCAGGGTACGCAGTATTTT
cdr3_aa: CASSSQVDQGTQYF

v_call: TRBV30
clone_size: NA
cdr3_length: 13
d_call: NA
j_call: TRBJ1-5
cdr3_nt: TGTGCCTGGAGTGGAGATAGCAATCAGCCCCAGCATTTT
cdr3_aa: CAWSGDSNQPQHF

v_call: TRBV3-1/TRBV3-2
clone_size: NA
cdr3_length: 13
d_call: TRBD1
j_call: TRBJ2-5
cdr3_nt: TGTGCCAGCAGCCAAGTCAGGGGGGAGACCCAGTACTTC
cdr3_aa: CASSQVRGETQYF

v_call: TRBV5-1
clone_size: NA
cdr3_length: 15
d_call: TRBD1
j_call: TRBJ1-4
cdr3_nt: TGCGCCAGCAGCAGCGACAGGGGGCGACCTGAAAAACTGTTTTTT
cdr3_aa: CASSSDRGRPEKLFF

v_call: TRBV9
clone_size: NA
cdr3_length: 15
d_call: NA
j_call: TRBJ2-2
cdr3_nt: TGTGCCAGCAGCGTAGAAACTACCTACACCGGGGAGCTGTTTTTT
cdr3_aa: CASSVETTYTGELFF

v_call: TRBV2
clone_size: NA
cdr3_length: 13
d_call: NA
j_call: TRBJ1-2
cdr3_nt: TGTGCCAGCAGTGAAAGGGACTCGAGTGGCTACACCTTC
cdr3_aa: CASSERDSSGYTF

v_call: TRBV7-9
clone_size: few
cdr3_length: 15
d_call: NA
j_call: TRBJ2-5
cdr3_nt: TGTGCCAGCAGCTTTCCTACCTACAGTCAAGAGACCCAGTACTTC
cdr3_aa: CASSFPTYSQETQYF

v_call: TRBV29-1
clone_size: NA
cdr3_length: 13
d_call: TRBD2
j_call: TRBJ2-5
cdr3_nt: TGCAGCGTGAGCGGGGTGTCCCAAGAGACCCAGTACTTC
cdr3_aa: CSVSGVSQETQYF

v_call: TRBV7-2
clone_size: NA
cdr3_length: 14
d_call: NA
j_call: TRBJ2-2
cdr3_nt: TGTGCCAGCCGGCAGGGATGGTTCTCCGGGGAGCTGTTTTTT
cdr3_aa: CASRQGWFSGELFF

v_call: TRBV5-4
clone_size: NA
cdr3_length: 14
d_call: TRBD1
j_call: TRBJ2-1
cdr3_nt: TGTGCCAGCAGTGTTGGACAGGGTAGCGGTGAGCAGTTCTTC
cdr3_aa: CASSVGQGSGEQFF

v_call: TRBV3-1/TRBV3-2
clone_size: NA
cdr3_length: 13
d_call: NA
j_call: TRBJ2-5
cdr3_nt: TGTGCCAGCAGCCAAGATAACGGAGAGACCCAGTACTTC
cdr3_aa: CASSQDNGETQYF

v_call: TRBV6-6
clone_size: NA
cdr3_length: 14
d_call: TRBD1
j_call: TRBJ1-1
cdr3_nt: TGTGCCAGCAGTTACCGGGACAGGGCCGGGGAAGCTTTCTTT
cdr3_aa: CASSYRDRAGEAFF

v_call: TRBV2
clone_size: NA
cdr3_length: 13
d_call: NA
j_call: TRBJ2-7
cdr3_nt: TGTGCCCTCCAGCCGGGTTCATCCTACGAGCAGTACTTC
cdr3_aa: CALQPGSSYEQYF

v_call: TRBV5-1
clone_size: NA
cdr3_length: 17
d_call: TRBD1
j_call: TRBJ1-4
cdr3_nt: TGCGCCAGCAGCCCCGGGACAGGAACTAAGGATAGGGAAAAACTGTTTTTT
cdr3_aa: CASSPGTGTKDREKLFF

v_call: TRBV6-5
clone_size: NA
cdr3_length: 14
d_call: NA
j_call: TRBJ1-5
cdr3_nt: TGTGCCAGCACCTACGACATTGGCAATCAGCCCCAGCATTTT
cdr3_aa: CASTYDIGNQPQHF

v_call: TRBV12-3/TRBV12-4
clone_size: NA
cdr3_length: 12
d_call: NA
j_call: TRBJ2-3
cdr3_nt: TGTGCCAGCAGGTATAGCACAGATACGCAGTATTTT
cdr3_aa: CASRYSTDTQYF

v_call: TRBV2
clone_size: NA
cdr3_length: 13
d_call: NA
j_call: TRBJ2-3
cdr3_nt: TGTGCCAGCAGTGAATTGCCCCCCGGTACGCAGTATTTT
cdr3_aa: CASSELPPGTQYF

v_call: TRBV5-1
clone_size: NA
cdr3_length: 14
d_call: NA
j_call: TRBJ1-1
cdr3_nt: TGCGCCAGCAGCTTGGAGAGGGGGTTGACTGAAGCTTTCTTT
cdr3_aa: CASSLERGLTEAFF

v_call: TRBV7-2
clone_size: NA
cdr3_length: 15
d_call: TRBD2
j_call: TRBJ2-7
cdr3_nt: TGTGCCAGCAGCTTCAGCGGGGTTAAGGCCTACGAGCAGTACTTC
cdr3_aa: CASSFSGVKAYEQYF

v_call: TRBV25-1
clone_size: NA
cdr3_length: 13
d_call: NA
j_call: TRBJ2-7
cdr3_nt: TGTGCCAGCAGTGAATGGAGCTCCTACGAGCAGTACTTC
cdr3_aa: CASSEWSSYEQYF

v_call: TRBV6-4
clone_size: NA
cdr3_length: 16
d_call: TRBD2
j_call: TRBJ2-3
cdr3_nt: TGTGCCAGCAGTGACTCCGGGACTAGCGGGTCAGATACGCAGTATTTT
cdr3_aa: CASSDSGTSGSDTQYF

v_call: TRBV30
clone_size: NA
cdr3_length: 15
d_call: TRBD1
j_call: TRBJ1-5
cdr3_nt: TGTGCCTGGAGTGGACGGGACAGGGGGAATCAGCCCCAGCATTTT
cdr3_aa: CAWSGRDRGNQPQHF

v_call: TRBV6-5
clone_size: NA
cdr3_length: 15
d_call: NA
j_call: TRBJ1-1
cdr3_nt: TGTGCCAGCAGTAACTCAGGGGTACAAGGGACTGAAGCTTTCTTT
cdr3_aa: CASSNSGVQGTEAFF

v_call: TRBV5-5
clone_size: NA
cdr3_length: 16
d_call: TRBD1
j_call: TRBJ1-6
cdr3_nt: TGTGCCAGCAGCTTGGAGGGTGGGACAGGGAATTCACCCCTCCACTTT
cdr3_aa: CASSLEGGTGNSPLHF

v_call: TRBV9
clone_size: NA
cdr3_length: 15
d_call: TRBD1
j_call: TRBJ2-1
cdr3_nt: TGTGCCAGCAGCGTAGAGCTCCAGGGGGCTAATGAGCAGTTCTTC
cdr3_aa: CASSVELQGANEQFF

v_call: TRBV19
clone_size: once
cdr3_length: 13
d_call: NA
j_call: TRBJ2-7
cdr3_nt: TGTGCCAGTAGTCCCTCGGACAGCTACGAGCAGTACTTC
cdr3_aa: CASSPSDSYEQYF

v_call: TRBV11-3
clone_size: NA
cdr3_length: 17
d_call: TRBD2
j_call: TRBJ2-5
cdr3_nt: TGTGCCAGCAGCCGACTTCCGGGACTAGCGGCCCAAGAGACCCAGTACTTC
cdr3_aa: CASSRLPGLAAQETQYF

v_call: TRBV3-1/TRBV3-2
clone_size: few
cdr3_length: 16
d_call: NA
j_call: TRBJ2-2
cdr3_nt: TGTGCCAGCAGCCAAGATCAGGGTTGGAACACCGGGGAGCTGTTTTTT
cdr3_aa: CASSQDQGWNTGELFF

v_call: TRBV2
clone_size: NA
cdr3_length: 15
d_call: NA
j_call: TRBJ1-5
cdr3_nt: TGTGCCAGCAGTGTGCTAGGGGTAGTTAATCAGCCCCAGCATTTT
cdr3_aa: CASSVLGVVNQPQHF

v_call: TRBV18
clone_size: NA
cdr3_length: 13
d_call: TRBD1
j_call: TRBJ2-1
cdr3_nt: TGTGCCAGCGCACGGGACAGGGGATCTGAGCAGTTCTTC
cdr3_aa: CASARDRGSEQFF

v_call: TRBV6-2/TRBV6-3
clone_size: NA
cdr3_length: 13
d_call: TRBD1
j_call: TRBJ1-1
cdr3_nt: TGTGCCAGCAGTGCGGGACAGGGGATCGGAGCTTTCTTT
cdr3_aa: CASSAGQGIGAFF

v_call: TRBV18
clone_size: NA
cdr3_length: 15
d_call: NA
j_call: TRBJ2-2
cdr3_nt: TGTGCCAGCTCACCGATTGGAGGGGGCAACGGGGAGCTGTTTTTT
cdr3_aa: CASSPIGGGNGELFF

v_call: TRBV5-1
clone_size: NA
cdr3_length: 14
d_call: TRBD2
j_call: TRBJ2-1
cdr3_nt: TGCGCCAGCAGCCGGACTAGCGGGACGGGTGAGCAGTTCTTC
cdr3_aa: CASSRTSGTGEQFF

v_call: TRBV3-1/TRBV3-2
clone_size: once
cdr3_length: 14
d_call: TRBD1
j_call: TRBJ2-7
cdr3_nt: TGTGCCAGCAGACGACAGGGGGCAGCCTACGAGCAGTACTTC
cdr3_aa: CASRRQGAAYEQYF

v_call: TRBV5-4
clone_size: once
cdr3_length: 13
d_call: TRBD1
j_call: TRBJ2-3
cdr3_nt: TGTGCCAGCAGAAGGACAGGGACAGATACGCAGTATTTT
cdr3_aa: CASRRTGTDTQYF

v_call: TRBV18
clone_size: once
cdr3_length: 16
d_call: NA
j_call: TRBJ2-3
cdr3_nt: TGTGCCAGCTCACCCCTCCACAGTACTTCCACAGATACGCAGTATTTT
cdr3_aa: CASSPLHSTSTDTQYF

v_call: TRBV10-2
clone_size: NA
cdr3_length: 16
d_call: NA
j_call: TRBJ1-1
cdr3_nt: TGCGCCAGCAGTGAGTCGACTCTTCTACTCGTTTCCGAAGCTTTCTTT
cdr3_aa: CASSESTLLLVSEAFF

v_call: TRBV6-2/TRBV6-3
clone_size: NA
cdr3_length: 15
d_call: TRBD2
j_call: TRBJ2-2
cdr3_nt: TGTGCCAGCAGTCCCAGCGGGGGGTTGTTCGGGGAGCTGTTTTTT
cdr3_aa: CASSPSGGLFGELFF

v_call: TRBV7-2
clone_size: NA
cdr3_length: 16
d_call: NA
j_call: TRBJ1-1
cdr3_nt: TGTGCCAGCAGCTGGGACATCTCGATAGGGAACACTGAAGCTTTCTTT
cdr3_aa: CASSWDISIGNTEAFF

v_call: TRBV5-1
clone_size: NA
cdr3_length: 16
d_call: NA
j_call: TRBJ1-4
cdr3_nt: TGCGCCAGCAGCTTGAGCGGCCAGAATATTAATGAAAAACTGTTTTTT
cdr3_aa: CASSLSGQNINEKLFF

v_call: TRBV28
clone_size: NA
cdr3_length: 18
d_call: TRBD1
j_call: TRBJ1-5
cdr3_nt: TGTGCCAGCAGTTTACAAAGACAGGGGGTATTTGCCAATCAGCCCCAGCATTTT
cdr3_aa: CASSLQRQGVFANQPQHF

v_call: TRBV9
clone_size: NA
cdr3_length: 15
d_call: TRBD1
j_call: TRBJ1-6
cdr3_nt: TGTGCCAGCAGCGCGAGGGGACAGGAGAATTCACCCCTCCACTTT
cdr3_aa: CASSARGQENSPLHF

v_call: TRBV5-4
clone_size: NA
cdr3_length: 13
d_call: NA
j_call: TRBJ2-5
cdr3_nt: TGTGCCAGCAGCTTGGGGGGCCGGGAGACCCAGTACTTC
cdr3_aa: CASSLGGRETQYF

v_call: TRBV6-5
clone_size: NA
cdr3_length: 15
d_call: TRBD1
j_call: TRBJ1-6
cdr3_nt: TGTGCCAGCACCTCCCGCCAGGGGGCGGCCTCACCCCTCCACTTT
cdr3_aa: CASTSRQGAASPLHF

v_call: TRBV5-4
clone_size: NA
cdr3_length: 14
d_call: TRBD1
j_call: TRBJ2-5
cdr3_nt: TGTGCCAGCAGCTTGGTGGGACAGAGGCAGACCCAGTACTTC
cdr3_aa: CASSLVGQRQTQYF

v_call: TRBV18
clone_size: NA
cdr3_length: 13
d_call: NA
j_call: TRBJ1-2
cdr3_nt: TGTGCCAGCTCACCACCGCCGGGCTATGGCTACACCTTC
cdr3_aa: CASSPPPGYGYTF

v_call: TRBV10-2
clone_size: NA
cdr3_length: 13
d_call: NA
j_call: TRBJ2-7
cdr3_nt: TGCGCCAGCGAGAAGGGAGGTTCCTACGAGCAGTACTTC
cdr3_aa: CASEKGGSYEQYF

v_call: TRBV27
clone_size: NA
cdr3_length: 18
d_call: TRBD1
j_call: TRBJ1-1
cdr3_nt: TGTGCCAGCAGTTTCACACAGGGGAGTGGGATCGAGAACACTGAAGCTTTCTTT
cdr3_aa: CASSFTQGSGIENTEAFF